These 10 T cell receptor beta chains share one sample of origin, sequenced in a study of blood T cell repertoires in COVID-19. Generated by immunoSEQ multiplex PCR, the TCRdb table keeps only in-frame clones and is missing some. The sample yields about 42,000 clones, 85% seen once. Sequencing input: peripheral blood. These receptors originate from a middle-aged man with active COVID-19.

This chain uses TRBV4-2 with TRBJ2-3; 9 nucleotides match TRBD2. The CDR3 consists of 18 residues. Germline V CDR1 and CDR2: LGHNA, YNFKEQ. J was trimmed by 4 bases and V by 1 base; bases with no gene match: 12. CDR3 in amino acids: CASSQVISGGYAPDTQYF. Written as DNA, the CDR3 is TGTGCCAGCAGCCAAGTGATTAGCGGGGGATACGCACCAGATACGCAGTATTTT.

The DNA for the CDR3 is TGCAGCGCCTACAGGGATGTTGGAACTAATGAAAAACTGTTTTTT. Its protein product is CSAYRDVGTNEKLFF. The chain employs TRBV29-1 and TRBJ1-4, with D perhaps matching TRBD1 (6 bases). CDR1 and CDR2 (germline): SQVTM, ANQGSEA. The V end lost 7 bases, the J end lost 1 base, and 16 bases lay between the germline ends. This CDR3 has 15 residues.

The chain uses TRBV9 and TRBJ1-1; D is undetermined. This CDR3 is built from 14 residues. The germline V and J ends were trimmed by 4 bases and 2 bases, with 12 bases remaining between them. From germline, CDR1 is SGDLS and CDR2 YYNGEE. CDR3 amino acids: CASSPRVSNTEAFF. The CDR3 DNA reads as TGTGCCAGCAGCCCCCGGGTCTCAAACACTGAAGCTTTCTTT.

CDR3 in amino acids: CASQSGRESLGTGELFF. The CDR3 DNA sequence: TGTGCCAGCCAGTCCGGGCGGGAGAGCCTGGGCACCGGGGAGCTGTTTTTT. The chain couples TRBV2 to TRBJ2-2, with 7 bases identical to TRBD2. The V gene's germline CDR1 is SNHLY and CDR2 FYNNEI. Trimming cost V 8 bases and J 4 bases; bases outside gene matches: 16. The CDR3 totals 17 residues.

The chain couples TRBV27 to TRBJ2-5, with TRBD1 identical over 7 bases. Losses at the gene ends were 6 bases for V and 2 bases for J; bases not matched to a gene: 9. The CDR3 has 15 amino acids. Germline lookup yields CDR1 MNHEY and CDR2 SMNVEV (reference sequence). The chain's CDR3 is CASRTMTGIQETQYF. The CDR3 DNA reads as TGTGCCAGCAGGACGATGACAGGGATACAAGAGACCCAGTACTTC.

This rearrangement joins TRBV9 to TRBJ2-3, with a tentative D call TRBD2 (6 bases). The CDR3 has 16 amino acids. Between the trimmed V and J ends, which lost 2 bases and 5 bases, there was a span of 18 bases. Germline V gene data show CDR1 as SGDLS and CDR2 as YYNGEE. In nucleotides, the CDR3 is TGTGCCAGCAGCGTCGGGACTCAACAACACGGAGATACGCAGTATTTT. This sequence encodes CASSVGTQQHGDTQYF.

The chain combines TRBV2 with TRBJ1-2; no reliable D call. This CDR3 is 15 amino acids long. The germline V and J ends were trimmed by 2 bases and 8 bases, with 18 bases remaining between them. Germline CDR1 and CDR2: SNHLY and FYNNEI. CDR3 nucleotides: TGTGCCAGCAGTGAAAAACGGTCGGGTTTAGAAGGCTACACCTTC. Translating gives CASSEKRSGLEGYTF.

The rearrangement uses TRBV5-1 and TRBJ1-1, with 7 bases aligning to TRBD1. J lost 7 bases, V lost 4 bases, and 4 bases had no gene match. Germline CDR1 reads SGHRS; CDR2 reads YFSETQ. The CDR3 runs 12 residues. CDR3 in DNA: TGCGCCAGCAGCAAAGGGACAGATGAAGCTTTCTTT. Translating it yields CASSKGTDEAFF.

The rearrangement links TRBV27 to TRBJ2-5, with 11 nucleotides matching TRBD2. The CDR3 runs to 15 residues. V trimming: 5 bases; J trimming: 2 bases; junction bases outside the gene matches: 4. CDR1 and CDR2 (germline): MNHEY, SMNVEV (reference sequence). The CDR3, as DNA: TGTGCCAGCAGTGCACTAGCGGGAGTTCAAGAGACCCAGTACTTC. Protein sequence: CASSALAGVQETQYF.

The chain recombines TRBV15 with TRBJ1-6, with 7 positions matching TRBD1. The junction had 10 bases not matched to a gene; V was cut back by 2 bases and J by 0 bases. Germline lookup yields CDR1 LNHNV and CDR2 YYDKDF (reference sequence). CDR3 size: 19 residues. The CDR3 loop is CATSRRGDSSSSYNSPLHF. DNA for the CDR3: TGTGCCACCAGCAGACGAGGGGACAGCTCTAGCTCCTATAATTCACCCCTCCACTTT. The full variable domain, in which reference TRBV15 and TRBJ1-6 provide the parts outside the CDR3, is DAMVIQNPRYQVTQFGKPVTLSCSQTLNHNVMYWYQQKSSQAPKLLFHYYDKDFNNEADTPDNFQSRRPNTSFCFLDIRSPGLGDTAMYLCATSRRGDSSSSYNSPLHFGNGTRLTVT.